The 20 T cell receptor beta chains below come from one sample, sequenced in a study of cytomegalovirus exposure and HLA in healthy donors. The primer mix had 60 Vbeta and 13 Jbeta primers. Sequencing used immunoSEQ multiplex PCR; TCRdb keeps in-frame clones, though not all of them. The data contain tens of thousands of clones, around four fifths of them singletons. Sequencing was carried out using PBMCs. All receptors come from a woman aged 50 to 65 in good health and CMV-seropositive.

This chain uses TRBV28 with TRBJ2-1, with D perhaps TRBD2 (6 bases). Deletions cut 3 bases from V and 9 bases from J, with 9 bases between. This CDR3 spans 12 amino acids. CDR1 MDHEN and CDR2 SYDVKM come from the germline V gene. In nucleotides, the CDR3 is TGTGCCAGCAGTTTCGCGGGGCTTGAGCAGTTCTTC. This codes for CASSFAGLEQFF.

The V call is TRBV7-9, the J call TRBJ1-4; no clear D. The CDR3 has 15 amino acids. Trimming shortened V by 0 bases and J by 6 bases, and 11 bases separated the two germline ends. The germline V gene has CDR1 SEHNR and CDR2 FQNEAQ (reference sequence). The DNA for the CDR3 is TGTGCCAGCAGCTTAGCGGAGATACGGGATGAAAAACTGTTTTTT. Translating it yields CASSLAEIRDEKLFF. Full variable domain (missing parts from reference TRBV7-9 and TRBJ1-4): DTGVSQNPRHKITKRGQNVTFRCDPISEHNRLYWYRQTLGQGPEFLTYFQNEAQLEKSRLLSDRFSAERPKGSFSTLEIQRTEQGDSAMYLCASSLAEIRDEKLFFGSGTQLSVL.

The chain is built from TRBV28 and TRBJ1-6; possibly TRBD1 for D (5 bases). V lost 6 bases and J lost 4, with 16 bases in between. The CDR3 runs 16 residues. CDR1 and CDR2 (germline): MDHEN, SYDVKM. The CDR3 DNA follows: TGTGCCAGCAGCCCTAATAAGGGGCTTTATAATTCACCCCTCCACTTT. Protein product: CASSPNKGLYNSPLHF. The complete variable domain, with remaining parts taken from reference TRBV28 and TRBJ1-6, reads DVKVTQSSRYLVKRTGEKVFLECVQDMDHENMFWYRQDPGLGLRLIYFSYDVKMKEKGDIPEGYSVSREKKERFSLILESASTNQTSMYLCASSPNKGLYNSPLHFGNGTRLTVT.

This clone was detected a few times. V is TRBV5-1 and J is TRBJ2-7; 8 bases map to TRBD1. V shed 7 bases and J 4 bases; nucleotides not matched to a gene: 13. Germline V gene sequence: CDR1 SGHRS, CDR2 YFSETQ. The CDR3 loop spans 15 amino acids. The chain's CDR3 is CASGSPGGAIYEQYF. The CDR3 DNA is TGCGCCAGCGGGTCCCCAGGGGGCGCGATTTACGAGCAGTACTTC.

The V gene is TRBV11-3, the J gene TRBJ1-1; 11 bases align to TRBD1. CDR3 length: 13 amino acids. Per germline, CDR1 SGHNT and CDR2 YENEEA. V dropped 5 bases and J dropped 10; count of bases not matched to a gene: 6. The CDR3 DNA reads TGTGCCAGCAGCCCAGGGACAGGGGGGCCAGCTTTCTTT. Translated, it gives CASSPGTGGPAFF.

The V gene is TRBV6-4, the J gene TRBJ2-3; 8 nucleotides agree with TRBD2. This CDR3 has 15 amino acids. Germline lookup yields CDR1 MRHNA and CDR2 SNTAGT. The ends lost 10 bases at V and 2 bases at J; junction bases unmatched: 11. CDR3 residues: CATALGAGDTDTQYF. The CDR3 DNA reads TGTGCCACCGCCTTAGGAGCGGGAGACACAGATACGCAGTATTTT.

This rearrangement joins TRBV6-5 to TRBJ2-5; 9 positions match TRBD1. V was pared by 6 bases and J by 2 bases, with 7 bases of the junction left unmatched. The germline V gene has CDR1 MNHEY and CDR2 SVGAGI. The CDR3 is 15 amino acids. CDR3 region: CASRWGTGTQETQYF. CDR3 bases: TGTGCCAGCAGATGGGGGACAGGGACACAAGAGACCCAGTACTTC.

The chain links TRBV10-3 to TRBJ2-5, with D possibly TRBD1 on 5 matching bases. CDR1 and CDR2 from the germline V gene are ENHRY and SYGVKD. The length of the CDR3 is 15 residues. V lost 0 bases and J 2 bases, leaving 10 bases between the germline ends. Here the CDR3 reads CAISESSTGQETQYF. The CDR3 DNA is TGTGCCATCAGTGAGTCCTCCACAGGACAAGAGACCCAGTACTTC.

As regards this clone: This same CDR3 is encoded by further DNA sequences in the sample. This chain uses TRBV5-1 with TRBJ1-5, with 7 bases aligning to TRBD1. CDR3 size: 14 residues. The germline CDR1 and CDR2 sequences are SGHRS and YFSETQ. Trimming removed 0 bases from V and 5 bases from J; junction bases left unmatched: 2. Written as DNA, the CDR3 is TGCGCCAGCAGCTTGGGACAGGGTCATCAGCCCCAGCATTTT. Encoded protein: CASSLGQGHQPQHF.

This clone has only a few counts. The V gene is TRBV2, the J gene TRBJ1-1; D not certain. Germline V CDR1 and CDR2: SNHLY, FYNNEI. The V end was cut by 8 bases, the J end by 4 bases, with 17 bases between. The CDR3 sequence is 14 residues long. CDR3 in DNA: TGTGCCAGCCGAATCGTAGGCGAGGGCACTGAAGCTTTCTTT. Protein sequence: CASRIVGEGTEAFF.

CDR3 DNA: TGTGCCTGGGCATCAGGGGGGAACGGGGAGCTGTTTTTT. Its translation is CAWASGGNGELFF. The V call is TRBV30, the J call TRBJ2-2, with D possibly being TRBD1 (7 bases). Germline loops: CDR1 GTSNPN, CDR2 SVGIG (reference sequence). The CDR3 spans 13 residues. Trimming removed 5 bases at V and 7 bases at J, with 14 bases between.

The chain uses TRBV9 and TRBJ2-1, with 9 bases that match TRBD2. The CDR3 runs to 16 residues. Germline-derived CDR1 and CDR2 are SGDLS and YYNGEE. J lost 5 bases, V lost 3 bases, and 9 bases had no gene match. Here the CDR3 DNA reads TGTGCCAGCAGCGGGGGGGCGGCGGGAGGGAACAATGAGCAGTTCTTC. This encodes CASSGGAAGGNNEQFF.

This clone turned up a few times. The rearrangement joins TRBV27 to TRBJ1-1; D ambiguous. Germline lookup yields CDR1 MNHEY and CDR2 SMNVEV (reference sequence). This CDR3 has 13 amino acids. Trimming took off 5 bases at V and 1 base at J, with 8 bases between the two ends. Here the CDR3 reads CASSLGPNTEAFF. DNA of the CDR3: TGTGCCAGCAGTCTGGGCCCGAACACTGAAGCTTTCTTT.

The V call is TRBV5-1, the J call TRBJ2-3, with TRBD2 matching over 8 bases. CDR1 and CDR2 (germline): SGHRS, YFSETQ. V lost 1 base and J lost 5; bases outside the gene matches: 9. This CDR3 spans 16 amino acids. DNA for the CDR3: TGCGCCAGCAGCTTGTGGGCCCGGGAGGGAGTAGATACGCAGTATTTT. This encodes CASSLWAREGVDTQYF.

DNA of the CDR3: TGCGCCAGCAGCCAAGAGGGGACAGCCCGCAATGAGCAGTTCTTC. It encodes CASSQEGTARNEQFF. The chain couples TRBV4-1 to TRBJ2-1, with 7 bases lining up with TRBD1. Trimming took 0 bases from V and 6 from J; bases not matched to a gene: 5. CDR1 MGHRA and CDR2 YSYEKL come from the germline V gene. This CDR3 is 15 amino acids long.

This chain joins TRBV7-2 and TRBJ1-1; TRBD1 might be the D (6 bases). The germline V and J ends were trimmed by 2 bases and 5 bases, with 12 bases remaining between them. Germline CDR1 is SGHTA and CDR2 is FQGNSA. The CDR3 is made up of 14 amino acids. CDR3 coding DNA: TGTGCCAGCAGCTTATCAGGGGTGAGGACTGAAGCTTTCTTT. Amino acids: CASSLSGVRTEAFF.

This rearrangement joins TRBV5-4 to TRBJ2-6; D might be TRBD2 (5 bases). Deletions cut 2 bases from V and 4 bases from J, with 13 bases between. The CDR3 runs 16 residues. Per the germline V gene, CDR1 is SGHNT and CDR2 is YYREEE (reference sequence). The CDR3 sequence: CASSFVGLRGANVLTF. The DNA for the CDR3 is TGTGCCAGCAGCTTTGTCGGACTTAGGGGGGCCAACGTCCTGACTTTC.

J is TRBJ2-7 and V is TRBV7-2, with TRBD2 identical over 7 bases. Looked up from germline, CDR1 is SGHTA and CDR2 is FQGNSA. CDR3 length: 12 amino acids. V gave up 5 bases and J gave up 6 bases; unmatched junction bases: 4. The CDR3 DNA follows: TGTGCCAGCAGCATACTAGCGAGCGAGCAGTACTTC. It is translated as CASSILASEQYF.

This sequence joins TRBV27 and TRBJ2-5; 10 bases are a match to TRBD1. This CDR3 comprises 16 residues. V was clipped by 2 bases and J by 1 base; unmatched bases: 4. CDR1 is MNHEY and CDR2 is SMNVEV in the germline V gene (reference sequence). This CDR3 is CASSLLGQGPQETQYF. CDR3 bases: TGTGCCAGCAGTTTACTGGGACAGGGGCCCCAAGAGACCCAGTACTTC.

The chain employs TRBV15 and TRBJ2-6, with D maybe TRBD2 (6 bases). The CDR3 consists of 15 residues. V shed 3 bases and J shed 1 base, with 7 bases lying between them. CDR1 and CDR2 (germline): LNHNV, YYDKDF (reference sequence). CDR3 region: CATSREGSGANVLTF. The CDR3 region has the DNA TGTGCCACCAGCAGGGAGGGGTCTGGGGCCAACGTCCTGACTTTC. Combining the CDR3 with reference TRBV15 and TRBJ2-6 gives the whole variable domain DAMVIQNPRYQVTQFGKPVTLSCSQTLNHNVMYWYQQKSSQAPKLLFHYYDKDFNNEADTPDNFQSRRPNTSFCFLDIRSPGLGDTAMYLCATSREGSGANVLTFGAGSRLTVL.